The sequence of this T cell receptor (beta chain) was determined in a study of T cell responses to AZD1222 COVID-19 vaccine. Second-dose recipients at about 4 or about 12 weeks were treated as one pooled group. Trimming removed 0 bases at V and 7 bases at J, with 13 bases between. There are 15 residues in the CDR3. CDR1 and CDR2 (germline): SGHVS, FQNEAQ. Only in-frame clones appear in the TCRdb table, and some are missing; sequencing was by immunoSEQ multiplex PCR. The table shows about 73,000 clones, with about 88% occurring only once. This sequence joins TRBV7-8 and TRBJ2-1, with no clear D. The TCR originated in an adult who received the AZD1222 COVID-19 vaccine. The starting material was peripheral blood, obtained 28 days after the second AZD1222 dose. CDR3 loop: CASSLAMIGINEQFF. The DNA for the CDR3 is TGTGCCAGCAGCTTAGCAATGATAGGTATTAATGAGCAGTTCTTC.